This T cell receptor beta chain was recovered during a study of T-cell reconstitution after alpha-beta-depleted transplantation in children. Study findings and constraints: Expanded clones from the graft, numbering several hundred, reportedly supplied alpha-beta T cells about two months after transplant.

This CDR3 is 17 amino acids long. The V gene's germline CDR1 is SGHDT and CDR2 YYEEEE. V lost 2 bases to trimming and J lost 12 bases; unmatched junction nucleotides: 15. Only a few counts were recorded for this clonotype. As yet, its antigen is unknown. TCRbeta library preparation incorporated unique molecular identifiers. MiXCR, run by TCRdb on the PCR reads, gives a single entry per CDR3 protein. The data contain about 590,000 distinct CDR3 sequences, over 10% of them seen just once; the ten biggest clones take up over 2%. The rearrangement uses TRBV5-6 and TRBJ2-1; 12 nucleotides agree with TRBD2. Sequences were derived from PBMCs, mostly from graft donor cells, sampled 360 days after TCRalphabeta/CD19-depleted stem cell transplant. The TCR originated in a male patient younger than 18 who had a stem cell transplant for acute myeloid leukemia, so the T cells may come from the graft donor. DNA for the CDR3: TGTGCCAGCAGCTTCGCCCCCTCGACTAGCGGGAGAAGTGGGCAGTTCTTC. Encoded protein: CASSFAPSTSGRSGQFF.